The rows below give T cell receptor beta chains drawn from one sample of a study of human T cells and chemical hapten exposure. TCRdb processed the RACE reads anew with MiXCR; each CDR3 protein has one entry. In the table there are 85,000 to 100,000 distinct CDR3 sequences, over 10% of which are singletons. The input for sequencing was whole blood, taken in connection with sensitization to the hapten diphenylcyclopropenone (DPC). These receptors were collected from a woman in her thirties or forties with alopecia areata. Some clones in this sample may be carry-over from other donors' samples. Each CDR3 is given without its conserved first and last residue.

V	J	CDR3
TRBV14	TRBJ2-2	ASGDLNTGELF
TRBV28	TRBJ1-2	ASRTDSYGYT
TRBV27	TRBJ2-5	ASSFLSGQETQY
TRBV20-1	TRBJ1-5	SASEGGINQPQH
TRBV7-8	TRBJ2-7	ASSQWTAAGTLSYEQY
TRBV7-6	TRBJ1-1	ASSLEGSMNTEAF
TRBV2	TRBJ2-5	ASSGGLAVKETQY
TRBV6-2/TRBV6-3	TRBJ1-1	ASSFFNTEAF
TRBV29-1	TRBJ2-5	SGLLTGSGTQY
TRBV24-1	TRBJ1-2	ATSDSNYGYT
TRBV5-6	TRBJ2-6	ASSLTSLYQAWRLEAGANVLT
TRBV28	TRBJ1-2	ASSLPASHYGYT
TRBV5-5	TRBJ2-7	ASSLAGGRDYEQY
TRBV5-1	TRBJ2-7	ASSLDPGGDEQY
TRBV5-1	TRBJ2-7	ASSRDGYYEQY
TRBV18	TRBJ2-7	ASSPETEQY
TRBV14	TRBJ1-1	ASSYALNTEAF
TRBV7-7	TRBJ2-5	ASSAGAERVETQY
TRBV28	TRBJ2-7	ASKRLAGVTHEQY
TRBV7-2	TRBJ2-7	ASSFLGDPRSYEQY
TRBV27	TRBJ2-7	ASSAGAGEQY
TRBV30	TRBJ2-7	AWSVGGSGYEQY
TRBV6-1	TRBJ1-5	ASSDSGGQPQH
TRBV18	TRBJ2-4	ASSPVGVRQNIQY
TRBV7-5	TRBJ2-7	ISVPELFCRGDEQY
TRBV4-2	TRBJ1-4	ASSQAGTATNEKLF
TRBV12-3/TRBV12-4	TRBJ2-2	ASSGQANTGELF
TRBV5-6	TRBJ2-3	ASSFRDSDTQY
TRBV28	TRBJ2-1	ASTPTPGVGQF
TRBV12-3/TRBV12-4	TRBJ1-5	ASSLGLGQPQH
TRBV4-3	TRBJ1-1	ASSQGGRTEAF
TRBV29-1	TRBJ1-2	SVEGRGIYGYT
TRBV18	TRBJ2-6	ASSSGLAGLSGANVLT
TRBV15	TRBJ2-5	ATSTAPGVETQY
TRBV18	TRBJ2-5	ASSPGQYQETQY
TRBV7-6	TRBJ2-2	ASSLGTSVGTGELF
TRBV19	TRBJ1-5	ASSIDWTRGRRNQPQH
TRBV18	TRBJ2-2	ASSPERQGAGELF
TRBV27	TRBJ1-1	ASSPRQGTEAF
TRBV3-1	TRBJ2-1	ASSQVLSGGDEQF
TRBV27	TRBJ2-7	ASSPSGGLAVSYEQY
TRBV6-4	TRBJ1-5	ASSDLNSNQPQH
TRBV12-3/TRBV12-4	TRBJ2-3	ASSLWLAGTTDTQY
TRBV9	TRBJ2-1	ASSRTPTGLSSYNEQF
TRBV6-5	TRBJ2-5	ASSYLDRGGETQY
TRBV4-3	TRBJ1-2	ASSQDEGGNRGHGYT
TRBV7-9	TRBJ2-3	ASSSQKLITDTQY
TRBV27	TRBJ2-5	ATRDRTTQETQY
TRBV28	TRBJ1-6	ASSRAYSPLH
TRBV20-1	TRBJ2-1	SARGPIGEQF
TRBV18	TRBJ2-1	ASSMSPGQGGYNEQF
TRBV6-5	TRBJ2-2	ASSYPSTRVGVTGELF
TRBV15	TRBJ2-1	ATRRPGQGASNEQF
TRBV3-1	TRBJ2-7	ASSQVKYEQY
TRBV11-3	TRBJ2-3	ASSSGARTDTQY
TRBV5-1	TRBJ2-1	ASSLGNNNNEQF